This TCR beta chain stems from a study of blood T cell repertoires in COVID-19. This CDR3 is built from 15 residues. V was cut by 2 bases and J by 1 base, with 11 bases left in between. Germline values: CDR1 SGHAT, CDR2 FQNNGV. This clone was detected once. Profiled with immunoSEQ multiplex PCR; TCRdb holds only in-frame clones, not every one. The sample has around 230,000 clones, 80% to 90% seen once. Sequencing was performed on peripheral blood. The clonotype comes from a middle-aged man with acute or convalescent COVID-19. The V gene is TRBV11-2, the J gene TRBJ1-1, with D perhaps matching TRBD1 (6 bases). CDR3 sequence (DNA): TGTGCCAGCAGCTTAAAGTACAGGGAGAACACTGAAGCTTTCTTT. This sequence encodes CASSLKYRENTEAFF. The full variable domain, with the rest looked up from reference TRBV11-2 and TRBJ1-1, is EAGVAQSPRYKIIEKRQSVAFWCNPISGHATLYWYQQILGQGPKLLIQFQNNGVVDDSQLPKDRFSAERLKGVDSTLKIQPAKLEDSAVYLCASSLKYRENTEAFFGQGTRLTVV.